Detailed here is one T cell receptor beta chain. The entry originates in a study of cytomegalovirus exposure and HLA in healthy donors. Use of 60 Vbeta and 13 Jbeta primers characterized the PCR. Sequencing was performed with immunoSEQ multiplex PCR; in TCRdb, only in-frame clones are kept and a portion is missing. Counted here are 100,000 to 150,000 clones, roughly 81% occurring once; the ten biggest clones make up 1.1%. The CDR3 is made up of 14 amino acids. The germline gives CDR1 MNHEY, CDR2 SVGAGI. V was clipped by 6 bases and J by 6 bases, with 17 bases between them. The receptor comes from a woman aged 25 to 39 in good health and CMV-seronegative. Sequenced sample: PBMCs. V gene TRBV6-5 combines with J gene TRBJ1-2, with D unresolved. CDR3 loop: CASSLLGVLDGYTF. The CDR3 nucleotides read TGTGCCAGCAGCCTATTAGGTGTTCTAGATGGCTACACCTTC.